This T cell receptor (beta chain) was found in a study of T cells in Graves' hyperthyroidism and ophthalmopathy. Study overall: Staff took peripheral blood when the initial diagnosis was made, before any treatment began.

CDR1 is SGHTA and CDR2 is FQGNSA in the germline V gene. V lost 5 bases and J lost 1; bases outside the gene matches: 7. The CDR3 covers 18 residues. Amplified TCR beta CDR3 regions derived from RNA transcripts. The study used the HTBI primer set for a first-round RT-PCR of the TCR CDR3. From the multiplex PCR reads, TCRdb called clonotypes with MiXCR, one entry per CDR3 protein. This sample yields some 760,000 distinct CDR3 sequences, of which 14% are seen a single time; about 10% belongs to the top ten. At least ten counts were recorded for this clonotype. Graves' hyperthyroidism showing no ophthalmopathy progression within 18 months was considered stable. Cells are PBMCs isolated from 9 to 10 ml of fresh blood.

This clonotype originated in a young woman with Graves' hyperthyroidism. Sequenced input: blood. This rearrangement joins TRBV7-2 to TRBJ2-2; 13 bases line up with TRBD2. The CDR3: CASSITSGRARNTGELFF. The DNA for the CDR3 is TGTGCCAGCAGCATAACTAGCGGGAGGGCCCGGAACACCGGGGAGCTGTTTTTT.